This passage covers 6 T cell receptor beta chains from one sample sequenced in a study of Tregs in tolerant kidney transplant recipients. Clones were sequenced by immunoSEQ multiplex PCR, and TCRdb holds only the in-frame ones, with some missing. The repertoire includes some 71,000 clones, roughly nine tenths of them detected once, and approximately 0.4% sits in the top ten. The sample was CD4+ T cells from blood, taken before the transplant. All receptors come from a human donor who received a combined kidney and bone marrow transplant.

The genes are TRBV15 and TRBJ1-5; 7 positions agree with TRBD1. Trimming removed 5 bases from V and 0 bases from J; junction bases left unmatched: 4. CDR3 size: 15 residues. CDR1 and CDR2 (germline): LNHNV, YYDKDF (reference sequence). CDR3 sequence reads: CATSPQGNSNQPQHF. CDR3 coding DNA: TGTGCCACCAGCCCACAGGGGAATAGCAATCAGCCCCAGCATTTT.

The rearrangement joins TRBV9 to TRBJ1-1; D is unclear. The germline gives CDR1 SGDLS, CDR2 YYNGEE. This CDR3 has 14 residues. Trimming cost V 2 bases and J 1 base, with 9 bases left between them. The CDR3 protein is CASSVEFTNTEAFF. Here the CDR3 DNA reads TGTGCCAGCAGCGTCGAGTTTACGAACACTGAAGCTTTCTTT.

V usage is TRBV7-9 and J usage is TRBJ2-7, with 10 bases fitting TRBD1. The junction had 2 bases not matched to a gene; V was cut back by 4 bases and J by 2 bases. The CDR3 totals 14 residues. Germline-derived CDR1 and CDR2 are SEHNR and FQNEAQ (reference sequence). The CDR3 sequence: CASSSGTGAYEQYF. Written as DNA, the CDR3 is TGTGCCAGCAGCTCCGGGACAGGGGCCTACGAGCAGTACTTC.

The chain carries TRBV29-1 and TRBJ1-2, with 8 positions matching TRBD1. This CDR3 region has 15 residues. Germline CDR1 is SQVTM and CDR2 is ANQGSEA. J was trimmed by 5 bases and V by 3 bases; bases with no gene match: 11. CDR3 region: CSVETDDRGVYGYTF. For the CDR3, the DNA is TGCAGCGTTGAGACGGACGACAGGGGTGTTTATGGCTACACCTTC. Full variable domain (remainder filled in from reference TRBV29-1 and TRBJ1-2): SAVISQKPSRDICQRGTSLTIQCQVDSQVTMMFWYRQQPGQSLTLIATANQGSEATYESGFVIDKFPISRPNLTFSTLTVSNMSPEDSSIYLCSVETDDRGVYGYTFGSGTRLTVV.

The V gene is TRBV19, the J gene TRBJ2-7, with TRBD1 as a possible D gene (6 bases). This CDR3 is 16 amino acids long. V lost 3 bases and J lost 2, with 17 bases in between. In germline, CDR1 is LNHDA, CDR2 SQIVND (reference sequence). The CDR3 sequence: CASSISLTGNPYEQYF. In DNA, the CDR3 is TGTGCCAGTAGTATTTCCCTGACAGGTAATCCCTACGAGCAGTACTTC. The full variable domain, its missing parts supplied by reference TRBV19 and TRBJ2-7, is DGGITQSPKYLFRKEGQNVTLSCEQNLNHDAMYWYRQDPGQGLRLIYYSQIVNDFQKGDIAEGYSVSREKKESFPLTVTSAQKNPTAFYLCASSISLTGNPYEQYFGPGTRLTVT.

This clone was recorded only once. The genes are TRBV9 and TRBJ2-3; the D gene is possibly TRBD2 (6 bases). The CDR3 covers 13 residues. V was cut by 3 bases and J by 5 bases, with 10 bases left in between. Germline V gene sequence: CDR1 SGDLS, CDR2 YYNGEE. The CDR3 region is CASSALGGDTQYF. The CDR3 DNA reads TGTGCCAGCAGCGCCCTGGGGGGAGATACGCAGTATTTT. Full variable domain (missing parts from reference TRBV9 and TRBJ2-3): DSGVTQTPKHLITATGQRVTLRCSPRSGDLSVYWYQQSLDQGLQFLIQYYNGEERAKGNILERFSAQQFPDLHSELNLSSLELGDSALYFCASSALGGDTQYFGPGTRLTVL.